The T cell receptor beta chain under discussion was sequenced for a study of blood T cell repertoires in COVID-19. For the study at large: The samples span acute and convalescent COVID-19 from the United States, Italy and Spain. T cells, B-cell-depleted T cells, or PBMCs provided the cDNA or gDNA that served as material.

Authors' methods: For nucleated cells, counts were estimated from reference gene primer amplification. Clones were read by immunoSEQ multiplex PCR, and TCRdb kept only the in-frame ones, dropping some. V and J calls and clone size come straight from that table; D and trimming were deduced from the DNA. The sample carries approximately 300,000 clones, just under 85% recorded once. With 3 bases removed from V and 4 bases from J, the gap between germline ends came to 18 bases. The germline gives CDR1 MNHEY, CDR2 SMNVEV (reference sequence). The CDR3 sequence is 17 residues long. The receptor was isolated from a woman between 45 and 65 years old with active or convalescent COVID-19. The sequenced sample was peripheral blood. The gene calls are TRBV27 and TRBJ1-4, with D maybe TRBD1 (5 bases). CDR3 amino acids: CASSFPLLQGGNEKLFF. In DNA form, the CDR3 reads TGTGCCAGCAGTTTCCCCCTACTTCAGGGAGGTAATGAAAAACTGTTTTTT. The entire variable domain, with the rest obtained from reference TRBV27 and TRBJ1-4, is as follows: EAQVTQNPRYLITVTGKKLTVTCSQNMNHEYMSWYRQDPGLGLRQIYYSMNVEVTDKGDVPEGYKVSRKEKRNFPLILESPSPNQTSLYFCASSFPLLQGGNEKLFFGSGTQLSVL.